The clone carrying this T cell receptor (beta chain) turned up a few times. With a J-beta primer mix and a sample-barcoded 5' primer, a second PCR ran roughly 7 to 11 cycles. Every cDNA molecule carried a tag from a template-switch adaptor bearing 12 random nucleotides. MiXCR was run by TCRdb on the 5' RACE reads, yielding one entry per CDR3 protein. The sample has 850,000 or so distinct CDR3 sequences, less than 35% seen once; the top ten hold around a sixth. This record belongs to a study of blood T cells in healthy people across ages. This clonotype was sampled from a woman over 75 in good health. Source material: blood.

The CDR3 DNA follows: TGCAGTGCTACTCTAGCGGGGGCCGGGAATGAGCAGTTCTTC. Its translation is CSATLAGAGNEQFF. The chain couples TRBV20-1 to TRBJ2-1; TRBD2 aligns across 10 bases. With 4 bases clipped from V and 7 bases from J, the junction kept 7 bases outside the gene matches. Per germline, CDR1 DFQATT and CDR2 SNEGSKA (reference sequence). The CDR3 runs 14 residues.